The rows below give T cell receptor beta chains drawn from one sample of a study of early T cells in non-severe SARS-CoV-2 infection. One entry per CDR3 protein, called by TCRdb with MiXCR from the 5' RACE reads. The sample includes tens of thousands of distinct CDR3 sequences, more than 9% seen only once; the top ten take approximately 4%. Sequencing input: whole blood. These receptors came from an adult who was a healthcare worker with PCR-confirmed SARS-CoV-2 infection or an uninfected control (not recorded which). Both conserved end residues are part of each CDR3. The D gene is left open where the match is weak. Only some rows state a clone size, as once, few, many or a class for expanded clones.

- | TRBJ2-2 | TRBV5-1 | many | TGCGCCACCGCGACTGAAGCGAACACCGGGGAGCTGTTTTTT | CATATEANTGELFF
- | TRBJ2-7 | TRBV27 | - | TGTGCCAGCAAAAAAAGCGGTGATTCCTACGAGCAGTACTTC | CASKKSGDSYEQYF
- | TRBJ1-3 | TRBV6-6 | many | TGTGCCAGCAGTTACTCCCCGGGACAAGGGAGCACCATATATTTT | CASSYSPGQGSTIYF
TRBD2 | TRBJ2-2 | TRBV19 | few | TGTGCCAGCCGGACTAGCGGGGAGAACACCGGGGAGCTGTTTTTT | CASRTSGENTGELFF
TRBD1 | TRBJ2-3 | TRBV7-8 | many | TGTGCCAGCAGCCCGGACAGGAATGCAGATACGCAGTATTTT | CASSPDRNADTQYF
- | TRBJ2-3 | TRBV7-9 | many | TGTGCCAGCAGCTTAGATCGGGCAGATACGCAGTATTTT | CASSLDRADTQYF
- | TRBJ2-1 | TRBV11-3 | many | TGTGCCAGCAGCAAAGGCGGGACATCCCACAATGAGCAGTTCTTC | CASSKGGTSHNEQFF
- | TRBJ2-5 | TRBV20-1 | many | TGCAGTGCTAGGGGGAATCAAGAGACCCAGTACTTC | CSARGNQETQYF
TRBD1 | TRBJ2-7 | TRBV6-1 | many | TGTGCCAGCAGAGGACAGGGATCCTCCTACGAGCAGTACTTC | CASRGQGSSYEQYF
TRBD2 | TRBJ2-7 | TRBV5-1 | - | TGCGCCAGCAGTCAAAGCGGGAGATACGAGCAGTACTTC | CASSQSGRYEQYF
- | TRBJ2-3 | TRBV24-1 | many | TGTGCCACCAGTGATCCCCGGGACAGCACAGATACGCAGTATTTT | CATSDPRDSTDTQYF
- | TRBJ2-7 | TRBV4-3 | many | TGCGCCAGCAGCCAAGGCAGGAGTCGTACTTACGAGCAGTACTTC | CASSQGRSRTYEQYF
- | TRBJ1-6 | TRBV3-1 | few | TGTGCCAGCAGCCAATCCCGTGGTTCACCCCTCCACTTT | CASSQSRGSPLHF
- | TRBJ2-1 | TRBV11-2 | many | TGTGCCAGCAGCCCTAGAGGTACACACCTCAATGAGCAGTTCTTC | CASSPRGTHLNEQFF
- | TRBJ1-1 | TRBV18 | many | TGTGCCAGCTCACCATTGATGGACTCGAACACTGAAGCTTTCTTT | CASSPLMDSNTEAFF
- | TRBJ2-3 | TRBV20-1 | - | TGCAGTGCTAGAACTGTCGACTACAACACAGATACGCAGTATTTT | CSARTVDYNTDTQYF
- | TRBJ2-7 | TRBV7-2 | - | TGTGCCAGCAGACAGGGACCGGGATCCTACGAGCAGTACTTC | CASRQGPGSYEQYF
TRBD1 | TRBJ1-1 | TRBV5-1 | many | TGCGCCAGCAGCTTTTTTCCGTCAGGGGGACAGACTGAAGCTTTCTTT | CASSFFPSGGQTEAFF
- | TRBJ1-6 | TRBV3-1 | - | TGTGCCAGCAGCCCGACAATGGAATTATATAATTCACCCCTCCACTTT | CASSPTMELYNSPLHF
- | TRBJ1-6 | TRBV5-3 | - | TGTGCCAGAAGCCCTAGGGTCGACGGAATTAATTCACCCCTCCACTTT | CARSPRVDGINSPLHF
TRBD1 | TRBJ2-1 | TRBV6-2/TRBV6-3 | many | TGTGCCAGCAGTTCGCAGGGGGCAGGAGAGCAGTTCTTC | CASSSQGAGEQFF
- | TRBJ1-1 | TRBV6-1 | many | TGTGCCAGCAGTGAGGCTTCCTGGAACACTGAAGCTTTCTTT | CASSEASWNTEAFF
- | TRBJ2-1 | TRBV18 | many | TGTGCCAGCTCACTGCAGAGCGATGAGCAGTTCTTC | CASSLQSDEQFF
- | TRBJ1-5 | TRBV6-1 | many | TGTGCCAGCAGTACAGGGAAGTATAGCAATCAGCCCCAGCATTTT | CASSTGKYSNQPQHF
- | TRBJ2-1 | TRBV5-4 | many | TGTGCCAGCAGCGCGGGATCTTCCCTCTCCTACAATGAGCAGTTCTTC | CASSAGSSLSYNEQFF
- | TRBJ1-1 | TRBV29-1 | many | TGCAGCGTTGGTGTCAGTGGCGTTGAAGCTTTCTTT | CSVGVSGVEAFF
- | TRBJ1-5 | TRBV4-1 | few | TGCGCCAGCAGCCAAGTCCCGGGCCTCAACGGGCAGCCCCAGCATTTT | CASSQVPGLNGQPQHF
- | TRBJ2-3 | TRBV7-3 | many | TGTGCCAGCAGCTTAACCGGGAGAGAGGACACAGATACGCAGTATTTT | CASSLTGREDTDTQYF
TRBD1 | TRBJ1-2 | TRBV20-1 | many | TGCAGTGCTCAGGGGCGACAGGGTAACTATGGCTACACCTTC | CSAQGRQGNYGYTF
- | TRBJ1-1 | TRBV12-3/TRBV12-4 | few | TGTGCCAGCAGTTCGCAGGGGCGGTCTTACGCTGAAGCTTTCTTT | CASSSQGRSYAEAFF
TRBD2 | TRBJ2-3 | TRBV9 | medium-sized | TGTGCCAGCAATGGGCTAGCGGGCACAGATACGCAGTATTTT | CASNGLAGTDTQYF
- | TRBJ2-1 | TRBV5-6 | - | TGTGCCAGCAGTTGGACCAAACAGGAGCAGTTCTTC | CASSWTKQEQFF
- | TRBJ2-3 | TRBV5-1 | many | TGCGCCAGCAGCTTGTCTGAAGGTGGTGATACGCAGTATTTT | CASSLSEGGDTQYF
- | TRBJ1-2 | TRBV6-5 | - | TGTGCCAGCGCCGACAGTTTAAGCGGCTACACCTTC | CASADSLSGYTF
- | TRBJ2-2 | TRBV29-1 | many | TGCAGCGTTGCCAGGGCAAAGAACACCGGGGAGCTGTTTTTT | CSVARAKNTGELFF
- | TRBJ2-3 | TRBV20-1 | many | TGCAGTGCTAGAGTGTTCCTCCGAATCGATACGCAGTATTTT | CSARVFLRIDTQYF
- | TRBJ2-3 | TRBV5-4 | many | TGTGCCAGCAGCCCGGACAGTAGCACAGATACGCAGTATTTT | CASSPDSSTDTQYF
- | TRBJ2-1 | TRBV10-1 | many | TGCGCCAGCAGTTTAACCTCCTACAATGAGCAGTTCTTC | CASSLTSYNEQFF
- | TRBJ2-1 | TRBV14 | many | TGTGCCAGCAGCCAAGTCGTGTTCGGTGAGCAGTTCTTC | CASSQVVFGEQFF
- | TRBJ2-2 | TRBV5-1 | - | TGCGCCAGCAGCCTAGACCCGAACACCGGGGAGCTGTTTTTT | CASSLDPNTGELFF
- | TRBJ2-1 | TRBV6-5 | many | TGTGCCAGCCGGGCCCTCAACACGGGTGAGCAGTTCTTC | CASRALNTGEQFF
- | TRBJ1-1 | TRBV20-1 | - | TGCAGTGCTAGATCGGCCCAGGACGGCACTGAAGCTTTCTTT | CSARSAQDGTEAFF
- | TRBJ2-1 | TRBV12-3/TRBV12-4 | few | TGTGCCAGCAGTTTAGCGGGAGGGGGTCAGTTCTTC | CASSLAGGGQFF
TRBD2 | TRBJ2-5 | TRBV5-4 | many | TGTGCCAGCAGCTTGGAAAAATCTAGCGGGATCATCCAAGAGACCCAGTACTTC | CASSLEKSSGIIQETQYF
- | TRBJ1-6 | TRBV30 | many | TGTGCCTGGAGTGTCCAGGGTGATCCCTATAATTCACCCCTCCACTTT | CAWSVQGDPYNSPLHF
- | TRBJ2-2 | TRBV4-2 | many | TGTGCCAGCAGCCAAGGCAGGGTAGGGATCACCGGGGAGCTGTTTTTT | CASSQGRVGITGELFF
TRBD1 | TRBJ2-5 | TRBV19 | many | TGTGCCAGTAGGGGACAGGGGGCTGAGACCCAGTACTTC | CASRGQGAETQYF
- | TRBJ2-5 | TRBV19 | many | TGTGCCAGTAGTGGGGTCTCTCAAGAGACCCAGTACTTC | CASSGVSQETQYF
TRBD2 | TRBJ2-1 | TRBV20-1 | - | TGCAGTGCTAGATTAGCGGGAGGAGGATCGAATGAGCAGTTCTTC | CSARLAGGGSNEQFF
- | TRBJ2-7 | TRBV5-5 | - | TGTGCCAGCAGCTTGCGATTTTCGGAATACGAGCAGTACTTC | CASSLRFSEYEQYF